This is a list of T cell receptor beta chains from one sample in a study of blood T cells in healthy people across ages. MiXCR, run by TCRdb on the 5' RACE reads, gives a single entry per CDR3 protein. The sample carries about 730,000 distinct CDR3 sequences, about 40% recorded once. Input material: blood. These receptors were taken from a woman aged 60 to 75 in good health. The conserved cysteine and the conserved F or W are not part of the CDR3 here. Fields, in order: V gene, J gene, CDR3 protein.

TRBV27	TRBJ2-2	ASSIGGAGLNTGELF
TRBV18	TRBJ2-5	ASSPTRQGQETQY
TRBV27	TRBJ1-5	ASRQGTIGNQPQH
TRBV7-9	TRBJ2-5	ASIRVSGGAGYNEQY
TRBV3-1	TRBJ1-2	ASSLSLTVNYGYT
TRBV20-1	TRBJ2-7	SATGTSSYEQY
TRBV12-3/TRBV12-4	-	ASRPSGGIQY
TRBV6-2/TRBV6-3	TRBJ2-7	ASSTPLAGAYEQY
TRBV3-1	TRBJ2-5	ASSQDHRGLETQY
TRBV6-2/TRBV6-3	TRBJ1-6	ASSYSLDRGNSPLH
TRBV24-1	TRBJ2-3	ATSASLEGGTDTQY
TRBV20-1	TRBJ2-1	SAGRTSGVQSYNEQF
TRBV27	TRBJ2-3	ASSFYRAGDGTDTQY
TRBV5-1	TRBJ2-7	ASSLAGPPSYEQY
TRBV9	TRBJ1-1	ASSVVSGAEAF
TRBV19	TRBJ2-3	ASSISRLPDTQY
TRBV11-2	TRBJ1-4	ASRPPAGHRGQKLF
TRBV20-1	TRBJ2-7	SAILAGEGYEQY
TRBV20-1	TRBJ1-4	SARVRGQGFEKLF
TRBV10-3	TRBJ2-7	AISDGVYEQY
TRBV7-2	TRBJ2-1	ASSFTSGSMNEQF
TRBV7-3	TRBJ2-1	ASSLGLAGGRANEQF
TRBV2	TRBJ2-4	ASILGGQSPAKNIQY
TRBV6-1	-	ASSEQLHEQY
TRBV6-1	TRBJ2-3	ASSERAGITTDTQY
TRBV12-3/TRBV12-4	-	ASSSGQETYEQY
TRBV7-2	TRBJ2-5	ASSRFTGFRETQY
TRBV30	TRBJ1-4	AWDTTREKLF
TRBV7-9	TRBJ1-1	ASSGSGAGGTTEAF
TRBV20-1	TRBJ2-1	SAASGSDSYNEQF
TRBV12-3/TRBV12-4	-	ASSVTGTHEQY
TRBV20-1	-	SARDLRLADEQY